This T cell receptor beta chain was recorded in a study of cytomegalovirus exposure and HLA in healthy donors. The overall study: Later analysis reported that the approximately 120 validation repertoires shared the platform of the roughly 710 first-cohort repertoires. Findings and caveats of the study: There were 164 TCR beta chains listed as cytomegalovirus-associated. Later, an analysis found that TCR clusters from the first cohort tended to co-occur in the 120 validation repertoires.

V lost 0 bases, J lost 4 bases, and 21 bases lay in between. The CDR3 consists of 18 residues. The germline gives CDR1 SGHDN, CDR2 FVKESK. As to this clone: Its specificity is not known.

The protocol was immunoSEQ multiplex PCR, while the TCRdb copy is restricted to in-frame clones and leaves out a portion. Among about 140,000 clones, 86% were seen once, and the ten largest hold roughly 3%. Source material: PBMCs. V gene TRBV14 combines with J gene TRBJ1-2, with TRBD1 as a possible D gene (6 bases). The sequence derives from a man between 18 and 35 years old in good health and CMV-seronegative. CDR3 protein: CASSQDGRLVGGPYGYTF. For the CDR3, the DNA is TGTGCCAGCAGCCAAGATGGCCGGTTAGTAGGGGGACCCTATGGCTACACCTTC.